These 18 T cell receptor beta chains originate from one sample sequenced in a study of T cells expressing NK-cell markers. For each CDR3 protein, TCRdb gives one entry from its re-call of the 5' RACE reads, without DNA. Recorded for this sample: roughly 380,000 distinct CDR3 sequences. The source material was blood T cells: a sorted CD56 or NKG2C T cell subset, CD4+ or CD8+ T cells, or bulk PBMC T cells (not recorded which). The receptors here all came from a man aged 18-75 years in good health.

V and J are TRBV5-1 and TRBJ2-1; as DNA is missing, the TRBD2 call by TCRdb cannot be tested. This CDR3 has 16 residues. Germline CDR1 reads SGHRS; CDR2 reads YFSETQ. The CDR3 sequence: CASSPRAGLTYNEQFF.

V usage is TRBV20-1 and J usage is TRBJ1-6; the TCRdb call, TRBD1, lacks DNA for checking. CDR3 length: 13 residues. CDR1 and CDR2 from the germline V gene are DFQATT and SNEGSKA (reference sequence). CDR3 sequence: CSARGTGLSPLHF.

The chain links TRBV12-3 or TRBV12-4 to TRBJ1-5; TCRdb lists TRBD1, though no DNA is available to test this call. CDR3 length equals 17 residues. This CDR3 reads CASSTGTGGSGNQPQHF.

The V call is TRBV6-1, the J call TRBJ1-4; the TRBD1 assignment by TCRdb is unverifiable without DNA. Germline CDR1 and CDR2: MNHNS and SASEGT. The CDR3 loop spans 13 amino acids. CDR3 region: CASRARGPEKLFF.

The chain employs TRBV19 and TRBJ2-1; no DNA is available, so the TRBD2 call from TCRdb remains unchecked. The CDR3 is made up of 14 amino acids. CDR1 and CDR2 from the germline V gene are LNHDA and SQIVND (reference sequence). The chain's CDR3 is CASTPGGVRNEQFF.

The V gene is TRBV2, the J gene TRBJ2-3; TCRdb's D call, TRBD1, is unchecked because there is no DNA. Germline CDR1 is SNHLY and CDR2 is FYNNEI. The CDR3 extends over 15 amino acids. CDR3 in amino acids: CASTFRGISTDTQYF.

The rearrangement uses TRBV12-3 or TRBV12-4 and TRBJ2-1; TCRdb's D gene call, TRBD2, goes unchecked for lack of DNA. This CDR3 comprises 16 residues. The CDR3 is CASSFERGGRGNEQFF.

The CDR3 protein is CASSRFAGEGQPQHF. This chain joins TRBV7-6 and TRBJ1-5. This CDR3 is built from 15 residues. Germline V gene lookup returns CDR1 SGHVS and CDR2 FNYEAQ.

The rearrangement uses TRBV7-7 and TRBJ2-5; TCRdb reports TRBD2, a call that lacks DNA to check it against. This CDR3 is built from 15 residues. Germline V lookup: CDR1 SSHAT, CDR2 FNYEAQ (reference sequence). CDR3 amino acids: CASSRGETSFETQYF.

The CDR3 region is CASSLLREETQYF. The genes are TRBV28 and TRBJ2-5; TCRdb reports TRBD1, a call that lacks DNA to check it against. The V gene's germline CDR1 is MDHEN and CDR2 SYDVKM. The CDR3 extends over 13 amino acids.

The V and J genes are TRBV20-1 and TRBJ1-6; TCRdb picks TRBD1, but there is no DNA to check that call. This CDR3 has 16 residues. Germline V lookup: CDR1 DFQATT, CDR2 SNEGSKA (reference sequence). CDR3 sequence: CSARDPALGAGSPLHF.

The chain employs TRBV23-1 and TRBJ2-1; TCRdb's D call, TRBD2, is unchecked because there is no DNA. TRBV23-1 is an open reading frame, and its role is uncertain. CDR3 size: 16 residues. The CDR3 protein is CASSRVGLRKGNEQFF.

The chain combines TRBV5-5 with TRBJ2-1; TCRdb lists TRBD2, though no DNA is available to test this call. CDR3 length: 17 residues. The germline V gene encodes CDR1 SGHKS and CDR2 YYEKEE (reference sequence). This chain's CDR3 is CASSPVSGLNLYNEQFF.

This chain joins TRBV7-9 and TRBJ2-7; the TCRdb D gene call, TRBD1, has no DNA to confirm it. The CDR3 sequence is 15 residues long. Looked up from germline, CDR1 is SEHNR and CDR2 is FQNEAQ (reference sequence). CDR3 protein: CASSHDRSRAYEQYF.

The V and J genes are TRBV7-2 and TRBJ2-3. Germline V CDR1 and CDR2: SGHTA, FQGNSA. The CDR3 is 12 residues long. The CDR3 loop reads CASSLYAGTQYF.

This chain joins TRBV6-5 and TRBJ2-2. In germline, CDR1 is MNHEY, CDR2 SVGAGI. The CDR3 consists of 17 residues. This CDR3 reads CASSYSRAAANTGELFF.

The chain combines TRBV12-3 or TRBV12-4 with TRBJ2-3. The CDR3 runs to 14 residues. The CDR3 here is CASSYFGGTDTQYF.

The chain couples TRBV19 to TRBJ2-7; TCRdb's D call of TRBD2 is untestable without DNA. The length of the CDR3 is 15 residues. Germline V gene sequence: CDR1 LNHDA, CDR2 SQIVND (reference sequence). CDR3 residues: CASSMALARSYEQYF.